This passage covers 9 T cell receptor beta chains from one sample sequenced in a study of cytomegalovirus exposure and HLA in healthy donors. The PCR ran on 60 Vbeta and 13 Jbeta primers. Measured with immunoSEQ multiplex PCR; TCRdb has only the in-frame clones, and not every one. Here the sample spans roughly 90,000 clones, 65% to 90% being singletons. The sequencing sample was made of PBMCs. The receptors were gathered from a young man in good health and CMV-seropositive.

V usage is TRBV28 and J usage is TRBJ2-2; D is unresolved. V dropped 3 bases and J dropped 3 bases, with 11 bases sitting between them. Germline CDR1 and CDR2: MDHEN and SYDVKM. CDR3 length: 15 amino acids. This CDR3 reads CASSFYPRDTGELFF. The CDR3 DNA reads TGTGCCAGCAGTTTTTACCCTCGAGACACCGGGGAGCTGTTTTTT.

Only one count was recorded for this clone. One end of the junction does not line up with germline, which may come from a read error. The chain uses TRBV7-9 and TRBJ2-2, with TRBD2 matching over 8 bases. This CDR3 has 18 residues. Germline loops: CDR1 SEHNR, CDR2 FQNEAQ (reference sequence). DNA of the CDR3: TGTGCCAGCAGCTTAGCGCTACTAGCGGAGAAGAACGCCGGGGAGCTGTTTTTT. It yields the protein CASSLALLAEKNAGELFF.

The rearrangement uses TRBV6-5 and TRBJ2-3; tentatively, D is TRBD1 (5 bases). The CDR3 extends over 16 amino acids. V was shortened by 2 bases and J by 4 bases, with 16 bases between the two germline ends. Germline loops: CDR1 MNHEY, CDR2 SVGAGI. The CDR3 region is CASSYASRVGADTQYF. The CDR3 nucleotides are TGTGCCAGCAGTTACGCGAGCAGGGTAGGGGCAGATACGCAGTATTTT.

The genes are TRBV18 and TRBJ1-6, with D hard to call. Between the trimmed V and J ends, which lost 1 base and 0 bases, there was a span of 10 bases. Germline CDR1 is KGHSH and CDR2 is LQKENI. The length of the CDR3 is 17 residues. CDR3 DNA sequence: TGTGCCAGCTCACCACGGCCAAACAGCTCCTATAATTCACCCCTCCACTTT. Encoded protein: CASSPRPNSSYNSPLHF.

J is TRBJ1-5 and V is TRBV27, with D possibly matching TRBD1 (5 bases). V was cut by 5 bases and J by 1 base, with 9 bases left in between. The V gene's germline CDR1 is MNHEY and CDR2 SMNVEV (reference sequence). The length of the CDR3 is 14 residues. The CDR3 here is CASSLNRSNQPQHF. CDR3 DNA: TGTGCCAGCAGTCTCAACAGGAGCAATCAGCCCCAGCATTTT.

This clone has a handful of counts. V usage is TRBV7-2 and J usage is TRBJ2-3; 7 nucleotides agree with TRBD2. Trimming cost V 3 bases and J 5 bases; bases outside gene matches: 5. The CDR3 runs to 14 residues. The germline V gene has CDR1 SGHTA and CDR2 FQGNSA. Here the CDR3 reads CASSFSGTGDTQYF. The CDR3 DNA is TGTGCCAGCAGCTTCAGCGGGACGGGAGATACGCAGTATTTT.

The chain has TRBV18 and TRBJ2-5; 9 bases fit TRBD1. The germline CDR1 and CDR2 sequences are KGHSH and LQKENI. With 3 bases clipped from V and 1 base from J, the junction kept 6 bases outside the gene matches. The CDR3 has 16 residues. Here the CDR3 reads CASSPLGTGTQETQYF. The DNA of the CDR3 is TGTGCCAGCTCACCTCTAGGGACAGGGACCCAAGAGACCCAGTACTTC. Drawing the rest from reference TRBV18 and TRBJ2-5, the complete variable domain is NAGVMQNPRHLVRRRGQEARLRCSPMKGHSHVYWYRQLPEEGLKFMVYLQKENIIDESGMPKERFSAEFPKEGPSILRIQQVVRGDSAAYFCASSPLGTGTQETQYFGPGTRLLVL.

The chain uses TRBV6-5 and TRBJ2-7; 7 bases agree with TRBD2. The CDR3 runs to 15 residues. The trim removed 6 bases at V and 1 base at J, leaving 9 bases unmatched. CDR1 and CDR2 from the germline V gene are MNHEY and SVGAGI. The CDR3 DNA follows: TGTGCCAGCAGATCTCGAGCGGGGCTATCCTACGAGCAGTACTTC. Its protein product is CASRSRAGLSYEQYF.

The CDR3: CASSVVSGSNEQFF. CDR3 nucleotide sequence: TGTGCCAGCAGCGTAGTTTCCGGGAGCAATGAGCAGTTCTTC. The chain has TRBV9 and TRBJ2-1; a possible D gene is TRBD2 (6 bases). V was cut by 0 bases and J by 6 bases, with 10 bases left in between. There are 14 residues in the CDR3. The germline V gene encodes CDR1 SGDLS and CDR2 YYNGEE. The whole variable domain, filled in from reference TRBV9 and TRBJ2-1, reads DSGVTQTPKHLITATGQRVTLRCSPRSGDLSVYWYQQSLDQGLQFLIQYYNGEERAKGNILERFSAQQFPDLHSELNLSSLELGDSALYFCASSVVSGSNEQFFGPGTRLTVL.